This entry lists 14 T cell receptor beta chains sequenced from one sample in a study of glioma-infiltrating T cells after dendritic cell vaccination. Specified time point: after dendritic cell vaccination, including at tumor progression/relapse. Libraries were prepared by immunoSEQ multiplex PCR; TCRdb keeps only in-frame clonotypes and omits some of them. The table lists 99,000 or so clones, 65% to 85% of them singletons, with 5.4% in the top ten. Sample: blood, taken after dendritic cell vaccination. These receptors came from a human donor with glioblastoma.

This clone was seen just once. The chain employs TRBV5-1 and TRBJ2-7, with D tentatively TRBD2 (7 bases). This CDR3 contains 16 residues. Germline V gene sequence: CDR1 SGHRS, CDR2 YFSETQ. The ends were cut back, 5 bases at V and 5 bases at J, with 23 bases in the middle. The DNA for the CDR3 is TGCGCCAGCAGTTGGGGGGTCGGGGGGCTGTTGCACGAGCAGTACTTC. Translation gives CASSWGVGGLLHEQYF.

The J gene is TRBJ2-7, the V gene TRBV28; D unclear. This CDR3 is built from 14 residues. Trimming pared 6 bases from V and 4 bases from J, leaving 16 bases between. Germline assignment: CDR1 MDHEN and CDR2 SYDVKM. The CDR3 nucleotides read TGTGCCAGCAGCGTAGCCGCGGCCAGATACGAGCAGTACTTC. Encoded protein: CASSVAAARYEQYF.

This clone has just one count. The rearrangement joins TRBV6-6 to TRBJ2-5, with TRBD2 identical over 7 bases. The trim removed 4 bases at V and 5 bases at J, leaving 13 bases unmatched. Looked up from germline, CDR1 is MNHNY and CDR2 is SVGAGI (reference sequence). This CDR3 spans 16 amino acids. DNA of the CDR3: TGTGCCAGCAGTTTCCCGGGCCGGACTAGGTCGGAGACCCAGTACTTC. Translation: CASSFPGRTRSETQYF.

This clone is a singleton in its sample. The chain combines TRBV9 with TRBJ1-6; D possibly corresponds to TRBD1 (5 bases). V was cut by 4 bases and J by 9 bases, with 17 bases left in between. The germline gives CDR1 SGDLS, CDR2 YYNGEE. This CDR3 contains 15 residues. In nucleotides, the CDR3 is TGTGCCAGCAGCAGCGGGGGTGGTTTTGGTTCACCCCTCCACTTT. This codes for CASSSGGGFGSPLHF. Looking up the rest from reference TRBV9 and TRBJ1-6 gives the full variable domain: DSGVTQTPKHLITATGQRVTLRCSPRSGDLSVYWYQQSLDQGLQFLIQYYNGEERAKGNILERFSAQQFPDLHSELNLSSLELGDSALYFCASSSGGGFGSPLHFGNGTRLTVT.

This chain uses TRBV28 with TRBJ1-4; D is possibly TRBD1 (5 bases). This CDR3 comprises 15 residues. Germline V lookup: CDR1 MDHEN, CDR2 SYDVKM. Trimming pared 4 bases from V and 7 bases from J, leaving 16 bases between. CDR3 in amino acids: CASSSPTARREKLFF. Here the CDR3 DNA reads TGTGCCAGCAGTTCCCCGACAGCGCGGCGTGAAAAACTGTTTTTT.

This clone was detected a few times. This chain joins TRBV6-1 and TRBJ1-1; no clear D gene. Trimming cost V 6 bases and J 1 base, with 12 bases left between them. CDR3 length: 14 residues. Per the germline V gene, CDR1 is MNHNS and CDR2 is SASEGT. The CDR3 DNA is TGTGCCAGCAGCCTGGATTCGGGGAACACTGAAGCTTTCTTT. Translating it yields CASSLDSGNTEAFF.

V gene TRBV4-1 combines with J gene TRBJ1-1, with 9 bases lining up with TRBD1. Per germline, CDR1 MGHRA and CDR2 YSYEKL. The CDR3 is made up of 15 amino acids. The V and J ends lost 4 bases and 2 bases, in that order; junction bases with no gene match: 5. The CDR3 spells CASSLGTGRNTEAFF. DNA for the CDR3: TGCGCCAGCAGCCTAGGGACAGGGCGCAACACTGAAGCTTTCTTT.

This clone was counted between two and nine times. This chain joins TRBV10-3 and TRBJ2-1; 7 bases agree with TRBD1. V gave up 4 bases and J gave up 4 bases; unmatched junction bases: 4. This CDR3 comprises 14 residues. Germline CDR1 and CDR2: ENHRY and SYGVKD. CDR3 bases: TGTGCCATCAGTGGACAGGGAGTGTACAATGAGCAGTTCTTC. It codes for CAISGQGVYNEQFF.

For the CDR3, the DNA is TGTGCCAGCAGCTTAGTGTTTGGGGCGGGAGCGGGGGAGCAGTACTTC. As protein: CASSLVFGAGAGEQYF. This chain links TRBV11-2 with TRBJ2-7, with 7 bases identical to TRBD2. The V gene's germline CDR1 is SGHAT and CDR2 FQNNGV. This CDR3 has 16 residues. The ends lost 1 base at V and 7 bases at J; junction bases unmatched: 13. Full variable domain (outside the CDR3, taken from reference TRBV11-2 and TRBJ2-7): EAGVAQSPRYKIIEKRQSVAFWCNPISGHATLYWYQQILGQGPKLLIQFQNNGVVDDSQLPKDRFSAERLKGVDSTLKIQPAKLEDSAVYLCASSLVFGAGAGEQYFGPGTRLTVT.

This clone was detected ten times or more. The chain employs TRBV2 and TRBJ2-7; D call uncertain. Germline V gene lookup returns CDR1 SNHLY and CDR2 FYNNEI. The CDR3 length is 11 residues. V lost 5 bases, J lost 3 bases, and 5 bases lay in between. The CDR3 DNA reads TGTGCCAGCAGTCACGGCTACGAGCAGTACTTC. It specifies CASSHGYEQYF.

In regard to this clone: The junction shows a germline mismatch at one end, possibly a read error. This rearrangement joins TRBV7-9 to TRBJ1-1; 7 bases match TRBD1. Germline V gene sequence: CDR1 SEHNR, CDR2 FQNEAQ (reference sequence). The CDR3 length is 14 residues. Here the CDR3 reads CASSLAVTGAHGDF. The CDR3 DNA reads TGTGCCAGCAGCTTAGCAGTCACAGGGGCGCACGGGGACTTT.

The chain links TRBV29-1 to TRBJ1-1; maybe TRBD1 (6 bases). The V gene's germline CDR1 is SQVTM and CDR2 ANQGSEA. Trimming took 7 bases from V and 6 from J, leaving 18 bases between them. This CDR3 has 13 residues. CDR3 bases: TGCAGCGGACGACAGGACCCAGGGCCTGAAGCTTTCTTT. Its protein is CSGRQDPGPEAFF.

Regarding this clone: Mismatch with germline at one junction end may stem from a read error. The chain carries TRBV7-7 and TRBJ2-3, with 7 bases fitting TRBD2. From germline, CDR1 is SSHAT and CDR2 FNYEAQ (reference sequence). The CDR3 extends over 13 amino acids. The DNA of the CDR3 is TGTGCTAGCAGCTACGGGGGGACAGATACGCAGTATTTT. It encodes CASSYGGTDTQYF.

This clone has just a few counts. The chain recombines TRBV5-6 with TRBJ2-2; D is ambiguous. V lost 0 bases, J lost 8 bases, and 5 bases lay in between. Germline V CDR1 and CDR2: SGHDT, YYEEEE. The CDR3 sequence is 12 residues long. The CDR3 is CASSLALGELFF. For the CDR3, the DNA is TGTGCCAGCAGCTTGGCCCTTGGGGAGCTGTTTTTT.